The source of this TCR beta chain is a study of sequential checkpoint blockade in melanoma (dated by TCRdb to about 2019). Turning to the overall study: In a 1:1 randomization, patients received either first-line nivolumab then ipilimumab (arm A) or ipilimumab then nivolumab (arm B). Maintenance nivolumab was given following each of the two trial sequences. Broader findings and caveats from the paper: Larger, independent patient cohorts are needed to validate the response-prediction model that combines TCR metrics and mutation burden.

With respect to this clone: The antigen it binds to is not known. No base quality information exists; no much larger clone differs at one position.

TCRbeta CDR3 regions were immunosequenced from genomic DNA with the immunoSEQ Assay. Genomic DNA was amplified by bias-controlled multiplex PCR before high-throughput sequencing. The published analysis was carried out like this. To quantify the absolute abundance of each unique TCRbeta CDR3 region, the sequences were collapsed and filtered. Clonality was defined as 1 minus Pielou's evenness and was calculated using productive rearrangements only. A previously published method was used to identify clones whose frequencies were significantly greater in on-treatment samples than in baseline samples. TCRdb holds this immuneACCESS table with in-frame rearrangements only. Some clones are missing; in checked studies, unresolved V genes explain under half, and the rest has no known cause. That table supplies the V and J calls and clone size; D and trimming were determined from the DNA. The sample table holds about 22,000 clones, of which over 75% were seen once. The ten largest clones add up to 27% of the sample.

What this sample's treatment or condition label stands for: randomized to nivolumab then ipilimumab (arm A) or the reverse (arm B). Prior DNA-damaging chemotherapy had not been received by any trial patient. Thawed PBMCs were sorted on a FACS Aria II flow cytometer to isolate live CD3+CD8+ cells negative for CD19 and CD56. Samples were obtained from patients with melanoma enrolled in CheckMate 064, a randomized, open-label phase II trial of sequential checkpoint blockade. Peripheral blood mononuclear cells were collected by leukapheresis, purified using Ficoll-Paque, and frozen in human serum containing roughly 10% DMSO. Right after sorting, the blood CD3+CD8+ cells were verified to be >98% pure, and DNA extraction followed. CDR1 and CDR2, looked up from the germline V gene (reference sequence), are SEHNR and FQNEAQ. V and J lose 1 base and 3 bases, and a span of 9 bases separates them. The CDR3 numbers 14 residues from cysteine through phenylalanine. The entry retains the CDR3 DNA only, 42 bases that are in frame from base 1.

The material sequenced was CD8+ T cells sorted from blood (inferred from file names), taken from a patient given nivolumab and ipilimumab in sequence. The rearranged chain carries TRBV7-9 and TRBJ1-2; too little of a D gene remains to name it. The source is a human donor with melanoma. The DNA sequence is given as TGTGCCAGCAGCTTAGTTAGCAGCTACTATGGCTACACCTTC. It translates to CASSLVSSYYGYTF.